This T cell receptor beta chain is drawn from a study of CD8 T cells in ankylosing spondylitis. Study-level results: The study looked at matched synovial fluid samples from ankylosing spondylitis patients. Disease-linked clones were reported to be significantly enriched there. There was a TCR beta motif, made of several highly homologous variants, that appeared characteristic of ankylosing spondylitis blood. Some of the motif variants had earlier been found in reactive arthritis patients' fluid and blood. Disease-linked clones, CD8+, were relatively rare in peripheral blood.

About this clonotype itself: Antigen specificity is unknown.

Researchers built TCR beta libraries using quantitative 5'-RACE with molecular barcodes. A single record per CDR3 protein comes from TCRdb applying MiXCR to the 5' RACE reads. The data hold hundreds of thousands of distinct CDR3 sequences, with over 15% observed a single time. V gave up 3 bases and J gave up 0 bases; unmatched junction bases: 13. This CDR3 has 18 residues. Per the germline V gene, CDR1 is LGHDT and CDR2 is YNNKEL (reference sequence). This TCR was sampled from a male donor with ankylosing spondylitis. The sample was blood, either unsorted or a sorted T cell fraction (not recorded which). The V call is TRBV3-1, the J call TRBJ1-2; TRBD1 agrees at 7 bases. CDR3 nucleotides: TGTGCCAGCAGCCACTGGGGACTTGGGACAGATCCTAACTATGGCTACACCTTC. Translating gives CASSHWGLGTDPNYGYTF.